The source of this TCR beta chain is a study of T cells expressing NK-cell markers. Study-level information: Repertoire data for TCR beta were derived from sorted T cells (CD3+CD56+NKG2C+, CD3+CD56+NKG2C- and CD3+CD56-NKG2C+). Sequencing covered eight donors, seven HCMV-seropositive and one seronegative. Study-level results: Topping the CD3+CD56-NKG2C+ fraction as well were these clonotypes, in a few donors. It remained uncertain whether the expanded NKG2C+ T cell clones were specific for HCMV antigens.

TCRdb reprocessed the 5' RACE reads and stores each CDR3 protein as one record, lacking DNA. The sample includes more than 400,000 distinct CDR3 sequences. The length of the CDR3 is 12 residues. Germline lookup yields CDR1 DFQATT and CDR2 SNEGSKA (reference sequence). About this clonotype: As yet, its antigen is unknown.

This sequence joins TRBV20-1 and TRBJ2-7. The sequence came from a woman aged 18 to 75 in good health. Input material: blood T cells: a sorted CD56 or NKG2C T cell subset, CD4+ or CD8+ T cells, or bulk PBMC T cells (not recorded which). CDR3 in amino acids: CSARDSGYEQYF.